The rows below give T cell receptor beta chains drawn from one sample of a study of OX40 agonist ivuxolimab in advanced cancers. Clones were sequenced by immunoSEQ multiplex PCR, and TCRdb holds only the in-frame ones, with some missing. The data show 65,000 or so clones, more than 75% seen once. Sequenced here: CD4+ or CD8+ T cells sorted from blood, sampled in a trial of the OX40 agonist ivuxolimab. Receptor source: an adult with an advanced solid tumor such as melanoma, head and neck, liver or kidney cancer. Each CDR3 is given with its conserved first and last residue. Fields, in order: J gene, clone size, D gene, V gene, CDR3 protein, CDR3 DNA. A D gene is named only where the DNA matches it firmly. Only some rows state a clone size, as once, few, many or a class for expanded clones.

>TRBJ2-6|NA|NA|TRBV11-3
CASSSLAGANVLTF
TGTGCCAGCAGCTCACTAGCTGGGGCCAACGTCCTGACTTTC
>TRBJ2-5|NA|NA|TRBV7-3
CASSKQGSETQYF
TGTGCCAGCAGCAAACAGGGCTCGGAGACCCAGTACTTC
>TRBJ1-2|once|NA|TRBV5-1
CASSLRQHYGYTF
TGCGCCAGCAGCTTGCGACAGCACTATGGCTACACCTTC
>TRBJ2-2|NA|TRBD2|TRBV7-6
CASSQLAGPNTGELFF
TGTGCCAGCAGCCAGCTAGCGGGCCCGAACACCGGGGAGCTGTTTTTT
>TRBJ2-5|NA|TRBD2|TRBV7-7
CASSLGGTSGGQETQYF
TGTGCCAGCAGCTTAGGGGGAACTAGCGGGGGACAAGAGACCCAGTACTTC
>TRBJ2-7|NA|NA|TRBV2
CASSEWGRGSYEQYF
TGTGCCAGCAGTGAATGGGGCAGGGGTTCTTATGAGCAGTACTTC
>TRBJ1-2|NA|NA|TRBV6-1
CASREQGGWSYGYTF
TGTGCCAGCAGAGAACAGGGAGGTTGGAGCTATGGCTACACCTTC
>TRBJ2-1|NA|NA|TRBV4-3
CASSQDRTTNEQFF
TGCGCCAGCAGCCAAGATAGAACGACCAATGAGCAGTTCTTC
>TRBJ2-7|NA|NA|TRBV5-1
CASSLRGSYYEQYF
TGCGCCAGCAGCTTGAGGGGTTCCTACTACGAGCAGTACTTC
>TRBJ2-1|once|NA|TRBV7-2
CASSRSNSYNEQFF
TGTGCCAGCAGCCGCTCTAACTCCTACAATGAGCAGTTCTTC
>TRBJ1-2|NA|TRBD1|TRBV7-2
CASTYDRANYGYTF
TGTGCCAGCACCTATGACAGGGCGAACTATGGCTACACCTTC
>TRBJ1-1|NA|TRBD1|TRBV7-9
CASSLVVGGWRGTEAFF
TGTGCCAGCAGCTTAGTAGTAGGGGGCTGGAGGGGCACTGAAGCTTTCTTT
>TRBJ2-3|once|TRBD1|TRBV5-1
CASSPGTGGVDTQYF
TGCGCCAGCAGCCCCGGGACAGGGGGGGTAGATACGCAGTATTTT
>TRBJ2-5|once|TRBD1|TRBV5-5
CASGSSDRVQETQYF
TGTGCCAGCGGAAGCTCCGACAGGGTCCAAGAGACCCAGTACTTC
>TRBJ2-3|NA|NA|TRBV21-1
CASSPRQGGSTDTQYF
TGTGCCAGCAGCCCACGACAGGGAGGTTCCACAGATACGCAGTATTTT
>TRBJ2-3|NA|TRBD2|TRBV30
CAWSSLAGATDTQYF
TGTGCCTGGAGTTCACTAGCGGGAGCCACAGATACGCAGTATTTT
>TRBJ2-5|NA|TRBD2|TRBV4-2
CASSQGAGGPQETQYF
TGTGCCAGCAGCCAAGGGGCGGGGGGGCCGCAGGAGACCCAGTACTTC
>TRBJ1-2|NA|NA|TRBV18
CASSTNFRVDGYTF
TGTGCCAGCTCAACCAATTTCAGGGTTGACGGCTACACCTTC
>TRBJ2-1|once|TRBD2|TRBV28
CASNLWDGGGNEQFF
TGTGCCAGCAACCTATGGGACGGGGGGGGCAATGAGCAGTTCTTC
>TRBJ1-6|few|NA|TRBV4-3
CASSQVRAVNSPLHF
TGCGCCAGCAGCCAAGTCCGGGCAGTTAATTCACCCCTCCACTTT
>TRBJ2-3|NA|TRBD2|TRBV27
CASRQEGTSGRRDTQYF
TGTGCCAGCAGACAAGAAGGGACTAGCGGGAGAAGAGATACGCAGTATTTT
>TRBJ1-2|NA|TRBD1|TRBV5-6
CASSFSGTAYNYGYTF
TGTGCCAGCAGCTTTTCCGGGACAGCCTATAACTATGGCTACACCTTC
>TRBJ2-5|NA|TRBD2|TRBV4-2
CASSQGGGSETQYF
TGTGCCAGCAGCCAAGGCGGGGGTTCGGAGACCCAGTACTTC
>TRBJ2-1|NA|TRBD2|TRBV5-1
CASSLVAGETYNEQFF
TGCGCCAGCAGCTTGGTTGCGGGAGAGACCTACAATGAGCAGTTCTTC
>TRBJ2-1|NA|TRBD2|TRBV4-3
CASSHGSGGAYNEQFF
TGCGCCAGCAGCCACGGTAGCGGGGGGGCCTACAATGAGCAGTTCTTC
>TRBJ1-1|NA|NA|TRBV21-1
CASSNAQALNTEAFF
TGTGCCAGCAGCAATGCCCAAGCCTTGAACACTGAAGCTTTCTTT
>TRBJ1-1|NA|NA|TRBV18
CASSFGAVVNTEAFF
TGTGCCAGTTCCTTCGGGGCGGTGGTGAACACTGAAGCTTTCTTT
>TRBJ1-5|NA|NA|TRBV5-3
CARSLGGTRNQPQHF
TGTGCCAGAAGCTTGGGAGGTACCCGCAATCAGCCCCAGCATTTT
>TRBJ2-5|NA|NA|TRBV30
CAWSHPAGTQYF
TGTGCCTGGAGTCATCCCGCGGGGACCCAGTACTTC
>TRBJ1-5|NA|NA|TRBV19
CASAPGTHQPQHF
TGTGCCAGTGCACCCGGGACACATCAGCCCCAGCATTTT
>TRBJ1-4|once|NA|TRBV21-1
CASSKEEVGREKLFF
TGTGCCAGCAGCAAAGAGGAGGTCGGCAGGGAAAAACTGTTTTTT
>TRBJ2-3|NA|TRBD2|TRBV4-2
CASSQDGGGSTDTQYF
TGTGCCAGCAGCCAAGATGGGGGGGGGAGCACAGATACGCAGTATTTT
>TRBJ1-2|NA|TRBD1|TRBV29-1
CSVSFRNRDRESYGYTF
TGCAGCGTTAGCTTTCGCAACCGGGACAGGGAATCCTATGGCTACACCTTC
>TRBJ2-3|NA|TRBD1|TRBV25-1
CASSETGVLVTQYF
TGTGCCAGCAGTGAGACAGGGGTGTTGGTTACGCAGTATTTT
>TRBJ2-2|NA|NA|TRBV11-2
CASSSFRRENTGELFF
TGTGCCAGCAGCTCCTTCAGACGAGAGAACACCGGGGAGCTGTTTTTT
>TRBJ2-5|NA|NA|TRBV7-6
CASSPQTGEAQYF
TGTGCCAGCAGCCCGCAGACGGGGGAGGCCCAGTACTTC
>TRBJ2-5|NA|TRBD2|TRBV10-3
CASQPGGAQETQYF
TGTGCCAGCCAACCCGGGGGGGCTCAAGAGACCCAGTACTTC
>TRBJ2-7|NA|NA|TRBV19
CASTPGPTRGYEQYF
TGTGCCAGTACCCCTGGTCCTACTCGGGGGTACGAGCAGTACTTC
>TRBJ1-2|NA|NA|TRBV14
CASSHRRWDYGYTF
TGTGCCAGCAGCCACAGACGGTGGGATTACGGCTACACCTTC
>TRBJ2-3|NA|NA|TRBV4-1
CASSQGGPTDTQYF
TGCGCCAGCAGCCAAGGGGGGCCCACAGATACGCAGTATTTT
>TRBJ2-1|NA|NA|TRBV18
CASSPPILNSYNEQFF
TGTGCCAGCTCACCACCGATCCTAAACTCCTACAATGAGCAGTTCTTC
>TRBJ2-7|NA|NA|TRBV30
CAWSVPSAANSYEQYF
TGTGCCTGGAGTGTACCATCAGCAGCAAATTCCTACGAGCAGTACTTC
>TRBJ1-1|NA|TRBD1|TRBV5-1
CASSWSRTGGNTEAFF
TGCGCCAGCAGCTGGTCCCGGACAGGAGGGAACACTGAAGCTTTCTTT
>TRBJ2-5|NA|NA|TRBV6-1
CASSVPGETQYF
TGTGCCAGCAGTGTTCCAGGGGAGACCCAGTACTTC
>TRBJ2-5|NA|TRBD1|TRBV19
CASGDREQTQYF
TGTGCCAGTGGGGACAGGGAACAGACCCAGTACTTC